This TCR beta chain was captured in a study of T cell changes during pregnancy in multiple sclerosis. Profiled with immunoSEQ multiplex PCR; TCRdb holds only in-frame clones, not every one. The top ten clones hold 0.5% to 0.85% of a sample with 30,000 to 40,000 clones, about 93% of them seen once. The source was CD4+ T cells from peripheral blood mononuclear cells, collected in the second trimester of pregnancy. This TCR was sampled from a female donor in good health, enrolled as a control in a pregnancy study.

CDR3 loop: CASSMTGATREAFF. CDR3 coding DNA: TGTGCCAGTAGCATGACAGGGGCGACACGTGAAGCTTTCTTT. V gene TRBV19 combines with J gene TRBJ1-1, with TRBD1 identical over 8 bases. There are 14 residues in the CDR3. Germline V gene sequence: CDR1 LNHDA, CDR2 SQIVND (reference sequence). The ends lost 6 bases at V and 7 bases at J; junction bases unmatched: 10. Full variable domain (remainder filled in from reference TRBV19 and TRBJ1-1): DGGITQSPKYLFRKEGQNVTLSCEQNLNHDAMYWYRQDPGQGLRLIYYSQIVNDFQKGDIAEGYSVSREKKESFPLTVTSAQKNPTAFYLCASSMTGATREAFFGQGTRLTVV.